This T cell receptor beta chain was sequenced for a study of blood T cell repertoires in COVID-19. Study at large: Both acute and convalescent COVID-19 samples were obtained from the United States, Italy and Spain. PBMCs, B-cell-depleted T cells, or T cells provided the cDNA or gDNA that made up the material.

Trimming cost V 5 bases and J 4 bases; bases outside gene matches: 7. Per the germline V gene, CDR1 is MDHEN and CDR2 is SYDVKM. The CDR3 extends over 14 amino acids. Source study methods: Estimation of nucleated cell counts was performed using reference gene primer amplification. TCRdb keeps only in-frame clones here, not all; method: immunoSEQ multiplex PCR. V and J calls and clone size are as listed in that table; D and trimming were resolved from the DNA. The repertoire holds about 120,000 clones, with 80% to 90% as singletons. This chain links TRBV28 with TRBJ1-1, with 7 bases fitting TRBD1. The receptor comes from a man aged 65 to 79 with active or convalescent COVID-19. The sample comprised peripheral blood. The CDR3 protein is CASSIGGDGTEAFF. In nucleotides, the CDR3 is TGTGCCAGCAGTATAGGGGGCGACGGCACTGAAGCTTTCTTT. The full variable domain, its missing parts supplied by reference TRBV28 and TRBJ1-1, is DVKVTQSSRYLVKRTGEKVFLECVQDMDHENMFWYRQDPGLGLRLIYFSYDVKMKEKGDIPEGYSVSREKKERFSLILESASTNQTSMYLCASSIGGDGTEAFFGQGTRLTVV.